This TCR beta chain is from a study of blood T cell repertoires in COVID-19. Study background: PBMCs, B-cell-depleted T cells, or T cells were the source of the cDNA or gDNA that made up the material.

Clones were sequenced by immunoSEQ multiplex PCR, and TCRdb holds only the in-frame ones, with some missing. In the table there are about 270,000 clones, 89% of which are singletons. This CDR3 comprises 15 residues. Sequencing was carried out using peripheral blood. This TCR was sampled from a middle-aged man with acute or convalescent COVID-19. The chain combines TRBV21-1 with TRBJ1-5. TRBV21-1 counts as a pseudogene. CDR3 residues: CASSKVGRVNQPQHF. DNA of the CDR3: TGTGCCAGCAGCAAAGTTGGTCGCGTTAATCAGCCCCAGCATTTT.